The T cell receptor (beta chain) described here comes from a study of shared clonotypes between healthy human individuals. Assay used: immunoSEQ multiplex PCR; TCRdb lists only in-frame clones, some missing. The data hold roughly 1,600,000 clones, with 97% to 99% observed a single time. The germline V and J ends were trimmed by 1 base and 2 bases, with 11 bases remaining between them. CDR3 length: 16 residues. Germline V gene sequence: CDR1 KGHSY, CDR2 FQNENV. Material for sequencing was naive CD4+ T cells sorted from blood. Specified subset: CD45RA+ positively selected. The chain has TRBV16 and TRBJ2-2; D gene ambiguous. This TCR derives from a man younger than 45 in good health. CDR3 in DNA: TGTGCCAGCAGCCAATTAATCAGGAGTAACACCGGGGAGCTGTTTTTT. Its translation: CASSQLIRSNTGELFF.